Below, one T cell receptor (beta chain) is given with its context. As yet, its antigen is unknown. This CDR3 has 14 amino acids. CDR1 and CDR2 (germline): GTSNPN, SVGIG (reference sequence). V dropped 3 bases and J dropped 4; count of bases not matched to a gene: 5. TCRdb's table, derived via immunoSEQ multiplex PCR, lists solely in-frame clones and lacks some. The sample shows 90,000 to 95,000 clones, about 90% of them seen only once. The source of the sample is a study of OX40 agonist ivuxolimab in advanced cancers. Overall study findings and caveats: Doses of 0.1 to 3.0 mg/kg were accompanied by clonal expansion of CD4+ and CD8+ blood T cells by week 6.

Source: CD4+ or CD8+ T cells sorted from blood, taken in a trial of the OX40 agonist ivuxolimab. The chain employs TRBV30 and TRBJ2-7; 11 bases are shared with TRBD1. This TCR derives from an adult with an advanced solid tumor such as melanoma, head and neck, liver or kidney cancer. The CDR3 nucleotides read TGTGCCTGGAGCACCGGGACAGGGGGATACGAGCAGTACTTC. This gives the protein CAWSTGTGGYEQYF.